These T cell receptor beta chains were read from a single sample in a study of untreated major depressive disorder. Sequenced by immunoSEQ multiplex PCR; TCRdb stores in-frame clones only, minus some. The sample has tens of thousands of clones; roughly 93% are singletons. The sample was CD4+ T cells from PBMCs. The receptors derive from a man between 25 and 39 years old in good health. CDR3s leave out the opening cysteine and the closing phenylalanine or tryptophan. Not every row has a clone size; where given, it reads once, few, many or a size class.

V gene: TRBV4-3; clone size: .; J gene: TRBJ2-3; CDR3 protein: ASSQTGTDTQY
V gene: TRBV19; clone size: .; J gene: TRBJ2-5; CDR3 protein: ASSIDRQGVKTQY
V gene: TRBV6-5; clone size: .; J gene: TRBJ1-1; CDR3 protein: ASSYNSGTEAF
V gene: TRBV6-1; clone size: .; J gene: TRBJ2-7; CDR3 protein: ASISQVVGGYEQY
V gene: TRBV15; clone size: .; J gene: TRBJ2-5; CDR3 protein: ATSRDRGWNRQEETQY
V gene: TRBV29-1; clone size: .; J gene: TRBJ2-2; CDR3 protein: SVALITRNTGELF
V gene: TRBV5-1; clone size: .; J gene: TRBJ1-1; CDR3 protein: ASSPTGGWATEAF
V gene: TRBV5-4; clone size: .; J gene: TRBJ2-5; CDR3 protein: ASSPSAGMQETQY
V gene: TRBV5-8; clone size: .; J gene: TRBJ2-1; CDR3 protein: ASSSRGLPNNEQF
V gene: TRBV7-9; clone size: .; J gene: TRBJ2-7; CDR3 protein: ASSSRGEQY
V gene: TRBV19; clone size: .; J gene: TRBJ2-2; CDR3 protein: ASTPPGGVTGELF
V gene: TRBV4-1; clone size: .; J gene: TRBJ1-1; CDR3 protein: ASSQLGNRESTEAF
V gene: TRBV5-5; clone size: .; J gene: TRBJ2-5; CDR3 protein: ASSSYQETQY
V gene: TRBV29-1; clone size: .; J gene: TRBJ1-1; CDR3 protein: SVDQGQKAF
V gene: TRBV5-4; clone size: .; J gene: TRBJ2-6; CDR3 protein: ASSQGWPGANVLT
V gene: TRBV9; clone size: .; J gene: TRBJ2-1; CDR3 protein: ASSLSGRLAYNEQF
V gene: TRBV23-1; clone size: .; J gene: TRBJ2-7; CDR3 protein: ASSPQDRLYEQY
V gene: TRBV18; clone size: .; J gene: TRBJ1-1; CDR3 protein: ASSPTGQGYTEAF
V gene: TRBV18; clone size: .; J gene: TRBJ2-1; CDR3 protein: ASSPRGGETSGPYNEQF
V gene: TRBV5-1; clone size: .; J gene: TRBJ2-1; CDR3 protein: ASSLLASSYNEQF
V gene: TRBV6-4; clone size: .; J gene: TRBJ2-7; CDR3 protein: ASSDSVDRVWTYEQY
V gene: TRBV5-5; clone size: .; J gene: TRBJ2-3; CDR3 protein: ASSLGASGSDTQY
V gene: TRBV6-1; clone size: .; J gene: TRBJ2-1; CDR3 protein: ASTERGGSYNEQF
V gene: TRBV5-1; clone size: .; J gene: TRBJ2-5; CDR3 protein: ASSLEDRTWETQY
V gene: TRBV19; clone size: .; J gene: TRBJ1-2; CDR3 protein: AILGLNYGYT
V gene: TRBV6-1; clone size: few; J gene: TRBJ1-1; CDR3 protein: ASTLTGESEAF
V gene: TRBV6-1; clone size: .; J gene: TRBJ2-4; CDR3 protein: ASSPGGSAKNIQY
V gene: TRBV7-2; clone size: .; J gene: TRBJ2-1; CDR3 protein: ASSLEGADYNEQF
V gene: TRBV5-6; clone size: .; J gene: TRBJ1-2; CDR3 protein: ASSGLDSPTGGYT
V gene: TRBV19; clone size: few; J gene: TRBJ1-1; CDR3 protein: ASSAQVNTEAF
V gene: TRBV6-5; clone size: .; J gene: TRBJ2-7; CDR3 protein: ASSPSLAWYEQY
V gene: TRBV6-6; clone size: .; J gene: TRBJ1-1; CDR3 protein: ASSYAEGVTEAF
V gene: TRBV5-1; clone size: .; J gene: TRBJ2-7; CDR3 protein: ASSSWTGAYEQY
V gene: TRBV28; clone size: .; J gene: TRBJ2-1; CDR3 protein: ASRLGFSGPYNEQF
V gene: TRBV5-1; clone size: .; J gene: TRBJ2-3; CDR3 protein: ASSLAPAGGIYTDTQY
V gene: TRBV5-6; clone size: .; J gene: TRBJ1-3; CDR3 protein: ASSTFRYDRVAGNTIY
V gene: TRBV29-1; clone size: .; J gene: TRBJ2-7; CDR3 protein: SVYRGAPYEQY
V gene: TRBV7-2; clone size: once; J gene: TRBJ1-5; CDR3 protein: ASSYQKGDQPQH
V gene: TRBV7-2; clone size: .; J gene: TRBJ2-7; CDR3 protein: ASSFRLAGHHEQY
V gene: TRBV6-1; clone size: .; J gene: TRBJ2-2; CDR3 protein: ASSELRANTGELF
V gene: TRBV5-4; clone size: .; J gene: TRBJ2-5; CDR3 protein: ASSGTSGPTQY